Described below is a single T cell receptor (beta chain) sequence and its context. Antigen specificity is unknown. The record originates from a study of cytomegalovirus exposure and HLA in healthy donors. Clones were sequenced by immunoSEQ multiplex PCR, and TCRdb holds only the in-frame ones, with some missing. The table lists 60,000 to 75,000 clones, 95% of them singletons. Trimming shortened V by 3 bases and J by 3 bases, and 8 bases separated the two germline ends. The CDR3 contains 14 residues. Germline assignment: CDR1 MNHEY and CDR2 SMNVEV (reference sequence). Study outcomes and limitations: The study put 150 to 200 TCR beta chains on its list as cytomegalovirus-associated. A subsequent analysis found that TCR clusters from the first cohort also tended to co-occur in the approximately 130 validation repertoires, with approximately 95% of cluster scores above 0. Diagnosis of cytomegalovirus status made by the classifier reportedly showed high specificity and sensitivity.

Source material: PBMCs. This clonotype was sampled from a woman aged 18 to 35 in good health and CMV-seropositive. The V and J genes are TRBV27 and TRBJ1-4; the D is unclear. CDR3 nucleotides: TGTGCCAGCAGTTTTTTCGGGGCTAATGAAAAACTGTTTTTT. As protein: CASSFFGANEKLFF.